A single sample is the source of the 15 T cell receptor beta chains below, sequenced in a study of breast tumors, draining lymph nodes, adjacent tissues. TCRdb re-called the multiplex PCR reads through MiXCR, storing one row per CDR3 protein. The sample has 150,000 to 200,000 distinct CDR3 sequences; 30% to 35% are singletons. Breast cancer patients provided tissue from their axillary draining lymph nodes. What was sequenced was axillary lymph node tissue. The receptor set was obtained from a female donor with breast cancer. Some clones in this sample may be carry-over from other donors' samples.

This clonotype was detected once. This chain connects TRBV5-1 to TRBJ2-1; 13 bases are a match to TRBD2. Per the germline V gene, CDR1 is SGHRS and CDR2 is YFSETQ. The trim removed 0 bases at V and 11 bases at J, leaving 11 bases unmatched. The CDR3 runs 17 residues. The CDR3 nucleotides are TGCGCCAGCAGCTTGGCCCTAGTCGGACTAGCGGGGGATAAGCAGTTCTTC. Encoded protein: CASSLALVGLAGDKQFF.

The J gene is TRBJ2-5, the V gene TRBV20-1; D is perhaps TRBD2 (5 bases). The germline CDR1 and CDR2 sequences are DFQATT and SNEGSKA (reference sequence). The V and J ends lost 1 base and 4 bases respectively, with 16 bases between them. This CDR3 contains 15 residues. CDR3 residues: CSARASSGRGETQYF. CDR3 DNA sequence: TGCAGTGCTAGAGCTTCCTCGGGGAGAGGAGAGACCCAGTACTTC.

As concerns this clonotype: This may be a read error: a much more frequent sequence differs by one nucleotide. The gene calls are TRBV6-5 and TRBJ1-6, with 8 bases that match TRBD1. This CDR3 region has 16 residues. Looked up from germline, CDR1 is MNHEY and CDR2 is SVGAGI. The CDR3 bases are TGTGCCAGCAGTCACTCAGAACACAGGGGGAATTCACCCCTCCACTTT. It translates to CASSHSEHRGNSPLHF.

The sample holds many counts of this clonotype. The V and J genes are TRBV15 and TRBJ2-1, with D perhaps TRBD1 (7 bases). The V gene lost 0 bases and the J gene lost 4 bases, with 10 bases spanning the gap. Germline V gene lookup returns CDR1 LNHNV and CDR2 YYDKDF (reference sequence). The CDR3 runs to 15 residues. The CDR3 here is CATSRDRGVYNEQFF. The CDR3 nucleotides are TGTGCCACCAGCAGAGACAGGGGGGTATACAATGAGCAGTTCTTC.

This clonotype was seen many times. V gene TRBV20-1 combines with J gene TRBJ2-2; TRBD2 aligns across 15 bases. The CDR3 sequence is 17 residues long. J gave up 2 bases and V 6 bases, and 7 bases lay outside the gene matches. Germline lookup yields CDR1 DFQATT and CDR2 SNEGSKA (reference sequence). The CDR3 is CSAPGLAGGGNTGELFF. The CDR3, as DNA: TGCAGTGCCCCGGGACTAGCGGGGGGAGGTAACACCGGGGAGCTGTTTTTT.

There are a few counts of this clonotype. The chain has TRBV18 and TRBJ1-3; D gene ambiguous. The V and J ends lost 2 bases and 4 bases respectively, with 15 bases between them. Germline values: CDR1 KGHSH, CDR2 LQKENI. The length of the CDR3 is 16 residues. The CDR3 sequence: CASSPGTQKAGNTIYF. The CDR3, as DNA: TGTGCCAGCTCACCAGGAACTCAGAAGGCAGGAAACACCATATATTTT. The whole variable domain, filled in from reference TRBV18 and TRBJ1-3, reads NAGVMQNPRHLVRRRGQEARLRCSPMKGHSHVYWYRQLPEEGLKFMVYLQKENIIDESGMPKERFSAEFPKEGPSILRIQQVVRGDSAAYFCASSPGTQKAGNTIYFGEGSWLTVV.

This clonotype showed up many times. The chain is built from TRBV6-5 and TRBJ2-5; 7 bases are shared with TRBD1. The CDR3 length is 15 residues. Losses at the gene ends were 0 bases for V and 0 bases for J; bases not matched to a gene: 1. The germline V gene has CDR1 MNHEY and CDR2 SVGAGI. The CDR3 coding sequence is TGTGCCAGCAGTTACTCGACAGGGTACCAAGAGACCCAGTACTTC. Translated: CASSYSTGYQETQYF.

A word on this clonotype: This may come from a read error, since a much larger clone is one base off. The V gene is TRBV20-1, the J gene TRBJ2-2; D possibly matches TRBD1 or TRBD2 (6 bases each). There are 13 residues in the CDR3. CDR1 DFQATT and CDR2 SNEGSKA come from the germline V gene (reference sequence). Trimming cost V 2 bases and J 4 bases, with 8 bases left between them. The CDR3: CSARTGATGELFF. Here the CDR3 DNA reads TGCAGTGCTAGAACGGGGGCCACCGGGGAGCTGTTTTTT.

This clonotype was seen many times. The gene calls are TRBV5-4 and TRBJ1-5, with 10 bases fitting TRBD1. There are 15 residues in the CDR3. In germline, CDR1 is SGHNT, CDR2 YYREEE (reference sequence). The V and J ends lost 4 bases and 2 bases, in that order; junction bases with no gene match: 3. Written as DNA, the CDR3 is TGTGCCAGCAGCATCGGGACAGGGGGCAATCAGCCCCAGCATTTT. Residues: CASSIGTGGNQPQHF.

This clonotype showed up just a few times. CDR3: CASSSLDGTGAYGYTF. CDR3 sequence (DNA): TGTGCCAGCAGCTCCCTGGACGGGACAGGGGCCTATGGCTACACCTTC. This chain connects TRBV7-9 to TRBJ1-2, with 10 bases identical to TRBD1. There are 16 residues in the CDR3. Per germline, CDR1 SEHNR and CDR2 FQNEAQ (reference sequence). Trimming cost V 4 bases and J 4 bases; bases outside gene matches: 9.

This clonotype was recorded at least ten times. The CDR3 DNA sequence: TGCGCCAGCAGCTGGGGGGGGGAGGCCTACAATGAGCAGTTCTTC. It encodes CASSWGGEAYNEQFF. The chain combines TRBV5-1 with TRBJ2-1; 7 bases line up with TRBD2. The CDR3 spans 15 residues. Germline lookup yields CDR1 SGHRS and CDR2 YFSETQ. The V and J ends lost 3 bases and 2 bases, in that order; junction bases with no gene match: 5.

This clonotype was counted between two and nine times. The CDR3 DNA follows: TGTGCCAGCTCACCGGAACCGAGTCGCTACGAGCAGTACTTC. It yields the protein CASSPEPSRYEQYF. This chain joins TRBV18 and TRBJ2-7; D unclear. Germline values: CDR1 KGHSH, CDR2 LQKENI. The CDR3 length is 14 residues. Deletions cut 3 bases from V and 3 bases from J, with 12 bases between.

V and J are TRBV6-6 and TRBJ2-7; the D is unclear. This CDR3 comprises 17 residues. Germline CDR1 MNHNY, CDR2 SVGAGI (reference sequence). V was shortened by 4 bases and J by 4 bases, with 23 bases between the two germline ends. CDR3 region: CASSSSYSAVVLYEQYF. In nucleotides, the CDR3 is TGTGCCAGCAGTTCCTCGTACTCCGCGGTGGTTCTTTACGAGCAGTACTTC.

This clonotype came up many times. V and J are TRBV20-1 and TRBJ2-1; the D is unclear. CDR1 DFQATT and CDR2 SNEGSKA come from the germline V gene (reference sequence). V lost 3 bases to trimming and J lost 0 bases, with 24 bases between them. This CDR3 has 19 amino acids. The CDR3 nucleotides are TGCAGTGCTAGGGCGCGGCGGTTCGCGGTCCACCCCTCCTACAATGAGCAGTTCTTC. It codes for CSARARRFAVHPSYNEQFF.

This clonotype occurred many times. The CDR3 DNA sequence: TGTGCCAGCAGGGGAGGCCGGTTATTGAACACCGGGGAGCTGTTTTTT. Its translation: CASRGGRLLNTGELFF. The chain uses TRBV12-3 or TRBV12-4 and TRBJ2-2, with D maybe TRBD2 (6 bases). This CDR3 is 16 amino acids long. V lost 6 bases and J lost 1, with 15 bases in between.